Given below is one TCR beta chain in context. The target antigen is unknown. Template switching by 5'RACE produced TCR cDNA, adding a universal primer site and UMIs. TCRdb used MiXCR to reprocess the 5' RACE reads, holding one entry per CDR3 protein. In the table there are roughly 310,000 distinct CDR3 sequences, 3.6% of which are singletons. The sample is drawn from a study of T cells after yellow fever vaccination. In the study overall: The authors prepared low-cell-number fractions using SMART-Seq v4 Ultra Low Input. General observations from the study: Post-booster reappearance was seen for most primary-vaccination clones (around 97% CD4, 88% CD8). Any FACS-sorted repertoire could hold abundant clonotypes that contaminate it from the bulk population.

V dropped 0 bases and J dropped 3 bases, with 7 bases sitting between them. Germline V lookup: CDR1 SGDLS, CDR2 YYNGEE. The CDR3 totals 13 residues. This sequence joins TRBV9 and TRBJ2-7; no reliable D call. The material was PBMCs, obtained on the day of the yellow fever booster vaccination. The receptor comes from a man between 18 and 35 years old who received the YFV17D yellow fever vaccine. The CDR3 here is CASSVGPLYEQYF. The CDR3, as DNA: TGTGCCAGCAGCGTAGGGCCTCTCTACGAGCAGTACTTC.